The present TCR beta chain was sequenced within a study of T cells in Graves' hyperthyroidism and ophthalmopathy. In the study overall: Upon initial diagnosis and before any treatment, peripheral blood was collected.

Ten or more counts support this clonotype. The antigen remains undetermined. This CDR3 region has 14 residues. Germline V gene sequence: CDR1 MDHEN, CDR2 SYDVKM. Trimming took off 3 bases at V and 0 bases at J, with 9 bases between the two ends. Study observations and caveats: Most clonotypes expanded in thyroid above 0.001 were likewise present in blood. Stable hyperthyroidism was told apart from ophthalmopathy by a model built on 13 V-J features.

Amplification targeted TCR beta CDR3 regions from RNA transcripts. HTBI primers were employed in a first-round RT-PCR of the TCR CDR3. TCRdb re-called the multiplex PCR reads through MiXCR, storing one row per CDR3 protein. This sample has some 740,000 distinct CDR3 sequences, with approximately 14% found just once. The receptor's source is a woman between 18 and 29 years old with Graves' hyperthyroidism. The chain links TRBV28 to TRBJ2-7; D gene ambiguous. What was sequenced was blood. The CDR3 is CASSFQGGSYEQYF. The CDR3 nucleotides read TGTGCCAGCAGTTTTCAAGGCGGCTCCTACGAGCAGTACTTC.